Below, 30 T cell receptor beta chains from the same sample are listed, as sequenced in a study of CD8 T cells in ankylosing spondylitis. Notes on the study in general: Among TCR beta sequences, a motif of under 10 highly homologous variants appeared characteristic of ankylosing spondylitis blood.

No antigens are known for them. Using its own MiXCR run on the 5' RACE reads, TCRdb lists one record per CDR3 protein. The table includes under 950,000 distinct CDR3 sequences, 15% to 20% detected once. Material for sequencing was blood, either unsorted or a sorted T cell fraction (not recorded which). The receptor source for this set is a male donor with ankylosing spondylitis.

This clonotype has a handful of counts. V and J are TRBV4-2 and TRBJ1-2; no clear D gene. This CDR3 region has 16 residues. Germline V gene data show CDR1 as LGHNA and CDR2 as YNFKEQ. Trimming stripped 0 bases from V and 4 bases from J, with 15 bases between. CDR3 sequence reads: CASSQETTETFYGYTF. CDR3 sequence (DNA): TGTGCCAGCAGCCAAGAAACTACCGAGACCTTCTATGGCTACACCTTC.

V gene TRBV20-1 combines with J gene TRBJ2-5, with D possibly TRBD2 on 5 matching bases. The V and J ends lost 0 bases and 9 bases respectively, with 11 bases between them. This CDR3 is built from 12 residues. The germline V gene has CDR1 DFQATT and CDR2 SNEGSKA (reference sequence). This chain's CDR3 is CSAREEGSAQYF. The CDR3 nucleotides are TGCAGTGCTAGAGAAGAGGGTTCGGCCCAGTACTTC.

The table lists this clonotype with many counts. This rearrangement joins TRBV6-2 or TRBV6-3 to TRBJ1-1, with D possibly being TRBD1 (6 bases). The V end was cut by 5 bases, the J end by 6 bases, with 19 bases between. This CDR3 has 15 amino acids. Germline V CDR1 and CDR2: MNHEY, SVGEGT. The chain's CDR3 is CASSPIAEGGAEAFF. The CDR3, as DNA: TGTGCCAGCAGTCCGATTGCCGAGGGGGGAGCTGAAGCTTTCTTT.

The chain employs TRBV5-1 and TRBJ2-1; a possible D gene is TRBD2 (5 bases). Germline-derived CDR1 and CDR2 are SGHRS and YFSETQ. The CDR3 is made up of 15 amino acids. Deletions cut 2 bases from V and 4 bases from J, with 13 bases between. The CDR3 DNA sequence: TGCGCCAGCAGCTTCCGGGGAGATAGGTACAATGAGCAGTTCTTC. It yields the protein CASSFRGDRYNEQFF.

This clonotype was detected a few times. The chain couples TRBV12-3 or TRBV12-4 to TRBJ2-1; TRBD2 matches 7 bases. V lost 6 bases to trimming and J lost 6 bases; unmatched junction nucleotides: 17. The CDR3 sequence is 17 residues long. The CDR3 loop is CASSQGDGLDVINEQFF. In DNA, the CDR3 is TGTGCCAGCAGCCAAGGGGACGGACTAGACGTGATCAATGAGCAGTTCTTC.

This clonotype was counted many times. The chain has TRBV5-6 and TRBJ1-1; a possible D gene is TRBD1 (5 bases). Trimming pared 6 bases from V and 4 bases from J, leaving 13 bases between. CDR1 SGHDT and CDR2 YYEEEE come from the germline V gene. The CDR3 contains 13 residues. CDR3 DNA: TGTGCCAGCACCACAGGCGTTCGCACTGAAGCTTTCTTT. This codes for CASTTGVRTEAFF. Complete variable domain (other parts from reference TRBV5-6 and TRBJ1-1): DAGVTQSPTHLIKTRGQQVTLRCSPKSGHDTVSWYQQALGQGPQFIFQYYEEEERQRGNFPDRFSGHQFPNYSSELNVNALLLGDSALYLCASTTGVRTEAFFGQGTRLTVV.

This chain joins TRBV7-2 and TRBJ1-5; weak D call: TRBD1 (5 bases). CDR1 is SGHTA, CDR2 FQGNSA, per germline. The CDR3 has 15 amino acids. With 4 bases removed from V and 7 bases from J, the gap between germline ends came to 17 bases. CDR3: CASSWRGGGLQPQHF. The CDR3 DNA reads as TGTGCCAGCAGCTGGAGGGGCGGGGGTTTGCAGCCCCAGCATTTT.

The rearrangement uses TRBV6-1 and TRBJ1-6; 9 nucleotides align to TRBD1. CDR3 size: 15 residues. V was clipped by 7 bases and J by 8 bases; unmatched bases: 9. Germline values: CDR1 MNHNS, CDR2 SASEGT. The CDR3 here is CASKGMDRGYSPLHF. CDR3 sequence (DNA): TGTGCCAGCAAGGGCATGGACAGGGGTTATTCACCCCTCCACTTT.

This clonotype has more than one count but fewer than ten. This sequence joins TRBV20-1 and TRBJ2-3; D gene uncertain. Germline values: CDR1 DFQATT, CDR2 SNEGSKA (reference sequence). Trimming shortened V by 4 bases and J by 6 bases, and 11 bases separated the two germline ends. CDR3 length: 12 residues. The CDR3 DNA sequence: TGCAGTGCTACAGACCTCGGTGATACGCAGTATTTT. Translating gives CSATDLGDTQYF.

This clonotype came up a few times. The rearrangement links TRBV5-1 to TRBJ2-3; perhaps D is TRBD1 or TRBD2 (5 bases each). The CDR3 has 16 amino acids. Germline CDR1 is SGHRS and CDR2 is YFSETQ. V was pared by 4 bases and J by 0 bases, with 15 bases between. Here the CDR3 DNA reads TGCGCCAGCAGCACACCGGAAGGGACCAGCACAGATACGCAGTATTTT. Its translation: CASSTPEGTSTDTQYF.

The rearrangement uses TRBV5-1 and TRBJ1-6, with D hard to call. This CDR3 is built from 14 residues. Germline values: CDR1 SGHRS, CDR2 YFSETQ. V was cut by 0 bases and J by 5 bases, with 6 bases left in between. Written as DNA, the CDR3 is TGCGCCAGCAGCTTGGGAGAGAATAATTCACCCCTCCACTTT. Its protein is CASSLGENNSPLHF.

This clonotype has at least ten counts. CDR3 amino acids: CASSTGGYEQYF. In DNA, the CDR3 is TGTGCCAGCAGTACAGGGGGCTACGAGCAGTACTTC. The chain joins TRBV12-3 or TRBV12-4 to TRBJ2-7, with 8 bases aligning to TRBD1. This CDR3 is built from 12 residues. V was pared by 5 bases and J by 3 bases, with 0 bases of the junction left unmatched.

The chain employs TRBV18 and TRBJ2-1; D gene unclear. This CDR3 has 20 amino acids. Germline CDR1 reads KGHSH; CDR2 reads LQKENI. Trimming took off 2 bases at V and 0 bases at J, with 23 bases between the two ends. The DNA of the CDR3 is TGTGCCAGCTCACCATTGGCCGCCGCAACGGACCCCGACTCCTACAATGAGCAGTTCTTC. Its protein is CASSPLAAATDPDSYNEQFF.

This clonotype was seen more than once but under ten times. The chain couples TRBV6-1 to TRBJ2-5, with D unclear. Germline-derived CDR1 and CDR2 are MNHNS and SASEGT. This CDR3 has 11 residues. Trimming removed 9 bases from V and 5 bases from J, with 10 bases in between. CDR3 sequence: CASRTVETQYF. The CDR3 DNA sequence: TGTGCCAGTCGTACTGTGGAGACCCAGTACTTC.

CDR3 coding DNA: TGCAGCGTTGAAGAGACTAATGAAAAACTGTTTTTT. It codes for CSVEETNEKLFF. The V call is TRBV29-1, the J call TRBJ1-4, with D unresolved. Germline V gives CDR1 SQVTM, CDR2 ANQGSEA. The CDR3 consists of 12 residues. V was shortened by 0 bases and J by 2 bases, with 1 base between the two germline ends.

This clonotype was detected only a few times. V and J are TRBV4-1 and TRBJ2-1; possibly TRBD1 or TRBD2 for D (5 bases each). This CDR3 spans 17 amino acids. The germline V and J ends were trimmed by 4 bases and 7 bases, with 23 bases remaining between them. Per germline, CDR1 MGHRA and CDR2 YSYEKL. The DNA for the CDR3 is TGCGCCAGCAGCCCGGGACGCCAGAGGGGTTTAAGTAATGAGCAGTTCTTC. Its translation is CASSPGRQRGLSNEQFF.

A few counts support this clonotype. This chain connects TRBV20-1 to TRBJ1-5, with D unresolved. With 1 base removed from V and 4 bases from J, the gap between germline ends came to 14 bases. The CDR3 sequence is 15 residues long. Germline V CDR1 and CDR2: DFQATT, SNEGSKA (reference sequence). The CDR3 loop reads CSARGSGRLNQPQHF. In nucleotides, the CDR3 is TGCAGTGCTAGAGGGTCCGGGAGGTTAAATCAGCCCCAGCATTTT.

The chain joins TRBV10-3 to TRBJ2-5; tentative D call: TRBD1 (5 bases). From germline, CDR1 is ENHRY and CDR2 SYGVKD. This CDR3 spans 14 amino acids. Trimming removed 3 bases at V and 2 bases at J, with 10 bases between. CDR3 DNA sequence: TGTGCCATCAGTGAAGGGGCGTCACAAGAGACCCAGTACTTC. Translated, it gives CAISEGASQETQYF.

This clonotype was seen only a few times. The CDR3 spells CASSTQDRGPTYEQYF. CDR3 bases: TGTGCCAGCAGTACCCAGGACAGGGGGCCGACCTACGAGCAGTACTTC. V and J are TRBV12-3 or TRBV12-4 and TRBJ2-7; the match to TRBD1 covers 11 bases. CDR3 size: 16 residues. The junction had 8 bases not matched to a gene; V was cut back by 5 bases and J by 2 bases.

The V and J genes are TRBV5-4 and TRBJ2-1, with TRBD2 identical over 12 bases. CDR1 and CDR2 (germline): SGHNT, YYREEE (reference sequence). V dropped 0 bases and J dropped 5; count of bases not matched to a gene: 6. This CDR3 is built from 17 residues. The CDR3 region has the DNA TGTGCCAGCAGCTTGGACGGACTAGCGGGGACCAACAATGAGCAGTTCTTC. It specifies CASSLDGLAGTNNEQFF.

This clonotype turned up a few times. As DNA, the CDR3 is TGTGCCTGGAGCCTGCCCGATACGCAGTATTTT. It yields the protein CAWSLPDTQYF. The V call is TRBV30, the J call TRBJ2-3; D is ambiguous. The CDR3 extends over 11 amino acids. Germline loops: CDR1 GTSNPN, CDR2 SVGIG (reference sequence). V was cut by 3 bases and J by 6 bases, with 7 bases left in between.

This clonotype was observed a handful of times. The rearrangement uses TRBV20-1 and TRBJ1-4; 7 bases are shared with TRBD1. The junction had 6 bases not matched to a gene; V was cut back by 4 bases and J by 4 bases. This CDR3 has 14 residues. Germline CDR1 reads DFQATT; CDR2 reads SNEGSKA (reference sequence). CDR3 in DNA: TGCAGTGCTAAAGGGGGCGGGGGTAATGAAAAACTGTTTTTT. It is translated as CSAKGGGGNEKLFF.

There are a few counts of this clonotype. V usage is TRBV4-3 and J usage is TRBJ2-7; D is perhaps TRBD2 (6 bases). Germline V gene data show CDR1 as LGHNA and CDR2 as YSLEER. The CDR3 is 14 residues long. Trimming removed 5 bases from V and 2 bases from J, with 13 bases in between. The CDR3 region is CASSSHAGPYEQYF. In DNA, the CDR3 is TGCGCCAGCAGCTCTCACGCGGGACCCTACGAGCAGTACTTC.

This clonotype was seen a few times. J is TRBJ2-1 and V is TRBV12-3 or TRBV12-4, with TRBD1 matching over 9 bases. The CDR3 is made up of 14 amino acids. The V segment lost 5 bases and the J segment 8 bases; nucleotides outside the gene matches: 7. As DNA, the CDR3 is TGTGCCAGCAGTATGAGGACAGGGGTGGATGAGCAGTTCTTC. Translating it yields CASSMRTGVDEQFF.

The table lists this clonotype with a few counts. The chain carries TRBV9 and TRBJ2-7, with 9 bases identical to TRBD2. The germline V gene has CDR1 SGDLS and CDR2 YYNGEE. The junction had 4 bases not matched to a gene; V was cut back by 0 bases and J by 3 bases. The CDR3 extends over 15 amino acids. CDR3: CASSVEGLANYEQYF. For the CDR3, the DNA is TGTGCCAGCAGCGTAGAGGGACTAGCAAACTACGAGCAGTACTTC.

The CDR3 sequence: CASSFLAGEGPDTQYF. The CDR3 region has the DNA TGTGCCAGCAGTTTCCTAGCGGGAGAGGGGCCAGATACGCAGTATTTT. V and J are TRBV27 and TRBJ2-3; TRBD2 matches at 10 bases. V dropped 3 bases and J dropped 4; count of bases not matched to a gene: 7. Germline-derived CDR1 and CDR2 are MNHEY and SMNVEV (reference sequence). The CDR3 consists of 16 residues.

V is TRBV27 and J is TRBJ2-1; TRBD2 agrees at 13 bases. Germline V CDR1 and CDR2: MNHEY, SMNVEV (reference sequence). The CDR3 loop spans 16 amino acids. The V segment lost 6 bases and the J segment 7 bases; nucleotides outside the gene matches: 9. The CDR3 bases are TGTGCCAGCAGATGGGGGACTAGCGGGGTAGGAAATGAGCAGTTCTTC. This sequence encodes CASRWGTSGVGNEQFF.

The chain employs TRBV6-1 and TRBJ2-5; 7 positions match TRBD2. The CDR3 is made up of 15 amino acids. The V gene's germline CDR1 is MNHNS and CDR2 SASEGT. V gave up 8 bases and J gave up 5 bases; unmatched junction bases: 14. As DNA, the CDR3 is TGTGCCAGCGATCTAAACGGGGGGATGCGGGAGACCCAGTACTTC. It codes for CASDLNGGMRETQYF.

V usage is TRBV5-4 and J usage is TRBJ2-1; TRBD1 agrees at 10 bases. V was clipped by 2 bases and J by 7 bases; unmatched bases: 6. This CDR3 has 15 residues. Germline V gives CDR1 SGHNT, CDR2 YYREEE (reference sequence). The DNA for the CDR3 is TGTGCCAGCAGCTTCGGGGGGACAGGGGTTAATGAGCAGTTCTTC. Its translation is CASSFGGTGVNEQFF.

A note on this clonotype: The junction and the germline gene differ at one end; a read error may be behind it. The chain uses TRBV12-3 or TRBV12-4 and TRBJ2-2, with a possible D match to TRBD1 (5 bases). The CDR3 extends over 15 amino acids. The CDR3 DNA reads TGTGCCAGCAGTTTGACGACAGTAAACACCTGGGAGCTGTTTTTT. Protein product: CASSLTTVNTWELFF.